Listed below are T cell receptor beta chains from one sample, sequenced in a study of blood T cell repertoires in COVID-19. TCRdb's copy holds only in-frame clones and misses some; the assay was immunoSEQ multiplex PCR. Seen here are 200,000 to 300,000 clones, around 86% observed once, and the top ten hold more than 1.5%. The sample consisted of peripheral blood. The receptors shown here come from a man younger than 45 who had recovered from COVID-19. Each CDR3 is given without its conserved first and last residue. Size tells how often a clone was seen (once, few, many) or the class of an expanded clone, and some rows leave it out.

TRBJ1-5 | TRBV19 | . | ASNPGVSSNQPQH
TRBJ1-3 | TRBV27 | . | ASSPIRGSGNTIY
TRBJ1-6 | TRBV6-6 | . | ASNRQGRNSPLH
TRBJ2-3 | TRBV24-1 | . | ATSDSGRTDTQY
TRBJ1-3 | TRBV5-4 | . | ASSTGRDSGNTIY
TRBJ1-6 | TRBV10-2 | . | ATGQTFNSPLH
TRBJ1-1 | TRBV2 | . | ATKPRGGWEPEAF
TRBJ1-1 | TRBV2 | once | ASSDPGQGAFVAF
TRBJ2-1 | TRBV20-1 | . | SAYNNEQF
TRBJ2-7 | TRBV4-1 | . | ASSLDAGYEQY
TRBJ1-1 | TRBV12-1 | once | ASSFRGKNTEAF
TRBJ2-3 | TRBV6-5 | once | ASSVGSSTDTQY
TRBJ2-4 | TRBV3-1/TRBV3-2 | few | ASSRGQVLAKNIQY
TRBJ1-5 | TRBV6-2/TRBV6-3 | . | ASSTDRGYQPQH
TRBJ2-3 | TRBV5-4 | few | ASSRGPTDTQY
TRBJ1-2 | TRBV25-1 | . | ASRPPGGLDYGYT